One sample yielded the 13 T cell receptor beta chains listed below, sequenced in a study of blood T cells in healthy people across ages. A second PCR, run for about 7 to 12 cycles, used a sample-barcoded 5' primer plus a J-beta primer mix. TCRdb ran MiXCR on the 5' RACE reads and lists one entry per CDR3 protein. Of roughly 700,000 distinct CDR3 sequences in the sample, 20% to 30% were seen once. These data were also reused for a study on T cells of mothers and their children.

Sequencing used blood. The receptors derive from a boy between 5 and 17 years old in good health.

The rearrangement links TRBV4-3 to TRBJ2-6; D might be TRBD1 (7 bases). V shed 0 bases and J shed 0 bases, with 12 bases lying between them. Germline V gives CDR1 LGHNA, CDR2 YSLEER. There are 18 residues in the CDR3. Here the CDR3 DNA reads TGCGCCAGCAGCCAAGAGTCAGGGGGGCTCTCTGGGGCCAACGTCCTGACTTTC. As protein: CASSQESGGLSGANVLTF.

This clonotype was seen more than once but under ten times. The J gene is TRBJ2-7, the V gene TRBV6-6, with 7 bases identical to TRBD1. The CDR3 length is 11 residues. In germline, CDR1 is MNHNY, CDR2 SVGAGI (reference sequence). The J segment lost 5 bases and the V segment lost 8 bases, leaving 3 bases of the junction unmatched. The CDR3 is CASRTGDEQYF. The CDR3 nucleotides are TGTGCCAGCCGAACAGGGGACGAGCAGTACTTC.

This chain links TRBV5-4 with TRBJ2-2, with D possibly being TRBD1 or TRBD2 (5 bases each). The V gene's germline CDR1 is SGHNT and CDR2 YYREEE (reference sequence). The V end lost 4 bases, the J end lost 8 bases, and 15 bases lay between the germline ends. The CDR3 loop spans 14 amino acids. The CDR3 DNA is TGTGCCAGCAGCCCGTGGGGGTCCTTTGGGGAGCTGTTTTTT. Its protein product is CASSPWGSFGELFF.

V usage is TRBV12-3 or TRBV12-4 and J usage is TRBJ1-1; no firm D call. This CDR3 has 12 residues. V was cut by 1 base and J by 12 bases, with 12 bases left in between. CDR3 nucleotide sequence: TGTGCCAGCAGTTTAGGGAGGTTGCAGTCTTTCTTT. Translating it yields CASSLGRLQSFF.

CDR3 in amino acids: CSARRTGLAGVRGGTDTQYF. DNA of the CDR3: TGCAGTGCTAGAAGGACGGGACTAGCGGGAGTAAGGGGTGGCACAGATACGCAGTATTTT. The V call is TRBV20-1, the J call TRBJ2-3; 14 positions match TRBD2. Germline lookup yields CDR1 DFQATT and CDR2 SNEGSKA (reference sequence). This CDR3 is built from 20 residues. V lost 2 bases, J lost 1 base, and 14 bases stayed unmatched.

This clonotype was detected only a few times. The chain combines TRBV2 with TRBJ2-4, with a weak D call TRBD2 (5 bases). Trimming left V 1 base short and J 2 bases short, with 6 bases between. Germline loops: CDR1 SNHLY, CDR2 FYNNEI. CDR3 length equals 14 residues. The CDR3 region has the DNA TGTGCCAGCAGTGAAGGCGGGTCCAAAAACATTCAGTACTTC. It specifies CASSEGGSKNIQYF.

CDR3 sequence reads: CASSWQPAGDRDEQFF. For the CDR3, the DNA is TGTGCCAGCAGCTGGCAGCCAGCGGGAGATAGGGATGAGCAGTTCTTC. The rearrangement links TRBV13 to TRBJ2-1; 8 bases align to TRBD2. Germline loops: CDR1 PRHDT, CDR2 FYEKMQ (reference sequence). This CDR3 spans 16 amino acids. V shed 4 bases, J shed 8 bases, and the junction held 13 bases outside the gene matches.

This CDR3 is CSARDRLGRNEQYF. In DNA, the CDR3 is TGCAGTGCTAGAGATCGCCTCGGGAGAAACGAGCAGTACTTC. The rearrangement links TRBV20-1 to TRBJ2-5; perhaps TRBD2 as D (6 bases). The DNA end is more similar to TRBJ2-7, so the J call may be wrong. CDR1 and CDR2 from the germline V gene are DFQATT and SNEGSKA (reference sequence). CDR3 length: 14 amino acids.

The rearrangement joins TRBV29-1 to TRBJ2-2; tentative D call: TRBD1 (6 bases). The CDR3 covers 14 residues. Trimming removed 7 bases at V and 6 bases at J, with 18 bases between. From germline, CDR1 is SQVTM and CDR2 ANQGSEA. The CDR3 spells CSAVKFRGAGELFF. The CDR3 region has the DNA TGCAGCGCAGTTAAATTCAGGGGAGCCGGGGAGCTGTTTTTT.

This clonotype was detected a few times. The chain carries TRBV11-2 and TRBJ2-7; D is uncertain. Per germline, CDR1 SGHAT and CDR2 FQNNGV. CDR3 length equals 11 residues. Trimming took 8 bases from V and 2 from J, leaving 7 bases between them. Here the CDR3 reads CASEQAYEQYF. CDR3 bases: TGTGCCAGCGAACAAGCCTACGAGCAGTACTTC.

The table lists this clonotype with a few counts. This sequence joins TRBV7-2 and TRBJ2-7; D is possibly TRBD2 (5 bases). CDR1 is SGHTA, CDR2 FQGNSA, per germline. The length of the CDR3 is 14 residues. V lost 4 bases and J lost 4, with 14 bases in between. CDR3: CASSSGLARYEQYF. The CDR3, as DNA: TGTGCCAGCAGCTCCGGACTGGCTAGGTACGAGCAGTACTTC.

The chain uses TRBV5-1 and TRBJ2-1, with a weak D call TRBD2 (6 bases). The V gene's germline CDR1 is SGHRS and CDR2 YFSETQ. Trimming removed 3 bases from V and 7 bases from J, with 14 bases in between. CDR3 length: 14 residues. CDR3 protein: CASSSALRGNEQFF. CDR3 sequence (DNA): TGCGCCAGCAGCTCCGCCCTACGGGGGAATGAGCAGTTCTTC.

The gene calls are TRBV5-6 and TRBJ2-3; 10 bases agree with TRBD2. Germline trimming cut 3 bases from V and 4 bases from J; bases unmatched to any gene: 5. The germline CDR1 and CDR2 sequences are SGHDT and YYEEEE. This CDR3 contains 15 residues. In DNA, the CDR3 is TGTGCCAGCAGCTCACTAGCGGGAAGGCCAGATACGCAGTATTTT. Translation gives CASSSLAGRPDTQYF. Looking up the rest from reference TRBV5-6 and TRBJ2-3 gives the full variable domain: DAGVTQSPTHLIKTRGQQVTLRCSPKSGHDTVSWYQQALGQGPQFIFQYYEEEERQRGNFPDRFSGHQFPNYSSELNVNALLLGDSALYLCASSSLAGRPDTQYFGPGTRLTVL.